The present T cell receptor (beta chain) was sequenced within a study of beta chain features in type 1 diabetes. TCRB transcripts that were expressed got sequenced, as all of the isolated RNA had been reverse transcribed. The repertoire was sequenced with immunoSEQ multiplex PCR; TCRdb's copy has only in-frame clones and lacks some. The sample consists of a few hundred thousand clones, approximately 12% of them appearing once. Sorted CD4+ subsets: naive, central memory, regulatory, stem cell-like memory (CD45RO/CCR7/CD25/CD127/CD95/CD27 panel). Per germline, CDR1 MNHEY and CDR2 SVGAGI. The CDR3 is made up of 13 amino acids. Trimming removed 5 bases from V and 13 bases from J; junction bases left unmatched: 6. Study findings and constraints: Moderately but significantly shorter TCRB CDR3s were found in Type 1 diabetes patients in all four CD4+ subsets.

In this sample, this clone turned up a few times. Its cognate antigen is unknown. The clonotype originates from a woman in her late teens or twenties with type 1 diabetes. Sequencing was done on a sample of naive CD4+ T cells from blood. The chain has TRBV6-5 and TRBJ1-3, with 12 bases that match TRBD1. The CDR3 DNA follows: TGTGCCAGCAGTCCCGGGACAGGGGGCAGGATATATTTT. This encodes CASSPGTGGRIYF.